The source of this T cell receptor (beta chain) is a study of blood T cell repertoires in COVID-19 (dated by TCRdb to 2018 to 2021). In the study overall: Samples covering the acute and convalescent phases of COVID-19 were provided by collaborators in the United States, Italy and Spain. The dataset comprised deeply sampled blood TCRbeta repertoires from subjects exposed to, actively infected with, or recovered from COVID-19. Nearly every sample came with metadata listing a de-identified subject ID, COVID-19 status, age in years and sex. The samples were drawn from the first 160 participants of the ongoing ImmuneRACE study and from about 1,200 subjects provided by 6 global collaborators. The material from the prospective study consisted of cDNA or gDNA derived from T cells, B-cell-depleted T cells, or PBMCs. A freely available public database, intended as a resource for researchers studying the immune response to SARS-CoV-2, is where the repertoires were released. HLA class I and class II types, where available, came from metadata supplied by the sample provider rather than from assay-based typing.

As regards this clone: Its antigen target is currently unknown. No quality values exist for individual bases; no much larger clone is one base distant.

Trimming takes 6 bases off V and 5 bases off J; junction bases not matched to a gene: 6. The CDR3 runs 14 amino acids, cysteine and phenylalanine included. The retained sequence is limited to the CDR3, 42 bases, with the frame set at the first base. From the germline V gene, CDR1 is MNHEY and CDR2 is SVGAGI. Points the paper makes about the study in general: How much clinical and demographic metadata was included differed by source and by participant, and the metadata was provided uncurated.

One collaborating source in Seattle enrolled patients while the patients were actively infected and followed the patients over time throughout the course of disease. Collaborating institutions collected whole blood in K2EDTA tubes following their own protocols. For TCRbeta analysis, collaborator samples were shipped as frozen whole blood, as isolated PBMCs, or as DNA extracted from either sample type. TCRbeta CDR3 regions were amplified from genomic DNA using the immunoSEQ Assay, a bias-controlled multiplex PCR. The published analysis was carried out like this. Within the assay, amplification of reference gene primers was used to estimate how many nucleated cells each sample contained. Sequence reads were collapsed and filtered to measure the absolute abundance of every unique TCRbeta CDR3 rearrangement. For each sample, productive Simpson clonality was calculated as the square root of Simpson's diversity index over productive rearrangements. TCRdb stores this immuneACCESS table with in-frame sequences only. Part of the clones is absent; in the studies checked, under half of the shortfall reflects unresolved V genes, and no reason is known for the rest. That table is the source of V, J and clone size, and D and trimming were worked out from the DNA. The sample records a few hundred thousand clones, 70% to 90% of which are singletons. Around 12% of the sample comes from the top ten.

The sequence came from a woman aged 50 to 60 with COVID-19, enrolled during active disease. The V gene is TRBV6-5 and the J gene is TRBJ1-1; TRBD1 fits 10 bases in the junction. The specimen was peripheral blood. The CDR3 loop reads CASRTPGQGTEAFF. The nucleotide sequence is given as TGTGCCAGCAGGACACCGGGACAGGGGACTGAAGCTTTCTTT.